This T cell receptor beta chain was recovered during a study of STAT5B mutations in CD4+ large granular lymphocyte leukemia. Study at large: Among healthy donors, a particular HLA allele went with more CDR3 'QG' motifs. Study-wide points: Main leukemic clonotypes were patient-specific, but more than 20% appeared at low frequency elsewhere. CD4-sorted patient repertoires seemed more clonal than healthy CD4+ repertoires.

V was trimmed by 6 bases and J by 4 bases, leaving 8 bases between them. Germline-derived CDR1 and CDR2 are ENHRY and SYGVKD. This CDR3 region has 12 residues. Sequenced by immunoSEQ multiplex PCR; TCRdb stores in-frame clones only, minus some. The profile shows over 35,000 clones, 81% of them singletons. About this clone itself: Its antigen is as yet unknown.

The sequencing input was CD4+ T cells from blood buffy coats. This chain links TRBV10-3 with TRBJ2-3; D is ambiguous. The source of this sequence is a human donor in good health. CDR3 protein: CAIRENADTQYF. The CDR3 DNA reads as TGTGCCATCAGGGAGAATGCAGATACGCAGTATTTT.